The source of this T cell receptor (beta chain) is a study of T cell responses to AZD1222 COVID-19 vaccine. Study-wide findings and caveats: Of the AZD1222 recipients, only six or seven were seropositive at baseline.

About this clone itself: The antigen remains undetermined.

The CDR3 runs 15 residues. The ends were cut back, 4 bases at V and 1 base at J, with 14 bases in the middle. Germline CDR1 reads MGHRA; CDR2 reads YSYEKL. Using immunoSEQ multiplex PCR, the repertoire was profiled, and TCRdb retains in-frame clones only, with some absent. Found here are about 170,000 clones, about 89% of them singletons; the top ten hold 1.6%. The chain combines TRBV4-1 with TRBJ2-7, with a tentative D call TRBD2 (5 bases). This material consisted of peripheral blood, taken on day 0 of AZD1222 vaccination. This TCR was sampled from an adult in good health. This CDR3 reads CASSPSTSGSYEQYF. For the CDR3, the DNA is TGCGCCAGCAGCCCCTCTACCAGCGGATCCTACGAGCAGTACTTC.